This T cell receptor beta chain was observed in a study of vaccination effects on CD4 cells after COVID-19. This CDR3 has 15 amino acids. Per the germline V gene, CDR1 is SGHRS and CDR2 is YFSETQ. Trimming left V 4 bases short and J 4 bases short, with 14 bases between. Comments on this clone: The antigen is unknown.

Antigen-specific CD4+ T cells were expanded (with viral peptide pools) by the ViraFEST assay ahead of sequencing. Cultured cells yielded isolated CD4+ T cells after more than nine days. Each person got two doses of an mRNA SARS-CoV-2 vaccine, BNT162b2 or mRNA-1273. Sequencing was performed with immunoSEQ multiplex PCR; in TCRdb, only in-frame clones are kept and a portion is missing. The sample has fewer than 25,000 clones; 60% to 85% are singletons. The specimen was CD4+ T cells from PBMCs cultured with HCoV-NL63 spike peptides, collected after COVID-19 vaccination. The chain joins TRBV5-1 to TRBJ2-2; D is perhaps TRBD1 (6 bases). The clonotype originates from a human donor who received a COVID-19 vaccine. The CDR3 DNA reads TGCGCCAGCAGCCTTAATCAGGGGAGCACCGGGGAGCTGTTTTTT. It yields the protein CASSLNQGSTGELFF.